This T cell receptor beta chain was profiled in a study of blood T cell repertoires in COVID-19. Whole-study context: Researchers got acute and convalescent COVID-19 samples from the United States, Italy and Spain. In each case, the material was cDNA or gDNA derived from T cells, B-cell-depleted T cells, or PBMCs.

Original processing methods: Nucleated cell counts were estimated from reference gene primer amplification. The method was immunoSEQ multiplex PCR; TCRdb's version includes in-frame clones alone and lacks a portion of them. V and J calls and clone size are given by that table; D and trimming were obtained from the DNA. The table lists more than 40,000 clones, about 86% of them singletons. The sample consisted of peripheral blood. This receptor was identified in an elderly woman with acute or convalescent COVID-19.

CDR3 residues: CASSLNPPGQATLNTEAFF. CDR3 DNA sequence: TGTGCCAGCAGTCTCAACCCGCCGGGACAGGCTACATTGAACACTGAAGCTTTCTTT. The chain links TRBV6-6 to TRBJ1-1; 8 bases line up with TRBD1. CDR3 size: 19 residues. Germline V gene data show CDR1 as MNHNY and CDR2 as SVGAGI (reference sequence). The V segment lost 5 bases and the J segment 0 bases; nucleotides outside the gene matches: 17.